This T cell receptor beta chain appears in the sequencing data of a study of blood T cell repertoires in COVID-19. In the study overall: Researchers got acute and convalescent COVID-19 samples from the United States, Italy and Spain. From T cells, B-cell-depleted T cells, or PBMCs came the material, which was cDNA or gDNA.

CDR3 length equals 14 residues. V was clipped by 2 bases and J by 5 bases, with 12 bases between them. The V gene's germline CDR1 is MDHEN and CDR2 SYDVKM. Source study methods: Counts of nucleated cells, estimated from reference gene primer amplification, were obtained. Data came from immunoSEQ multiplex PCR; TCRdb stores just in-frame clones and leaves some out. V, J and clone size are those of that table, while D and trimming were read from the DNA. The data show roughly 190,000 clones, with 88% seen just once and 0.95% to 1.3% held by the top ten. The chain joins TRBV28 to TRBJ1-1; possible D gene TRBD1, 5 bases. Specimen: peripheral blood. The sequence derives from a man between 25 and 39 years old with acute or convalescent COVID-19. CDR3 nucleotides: TGTGCCAGCAGTTTAACCGGGGGGAAGACTGAAGCTTTCTTT. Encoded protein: CASSLTGGKTEAFF.